This entry is about one T cell receptor beta chain. This clone was seen just once. Its antigen has not been determined. Base qualities were left out, and no much larger clone turns up one base away. Collaborating institutions collected whole blood in K2EDTA tubes following their own protocols. Collaborator samples were shipped for TCRbeta analysis as frozen whole blood, isolated PBMCs, or DNA extracted from either sample type. In the germline V gene, CDR1 corresponds to SGDLS and CDR2 to YYNGEE. The junction carries 15 bases between V and J, which are trimmed by 4 bases and 2 bases respectively. There are 15 amino acids in the CDR3, from cysteine to phenylalanine inclusive. Of all the DNA, just the CDR3 is kept, 45 bases in frame from base 1. This record comes from a study of blood T cell repertoires in COVID-19 (dated by TCRdb to 2020 to 2021). Background for the entire study: Samples covering the acute and convalescent phases of COVID-19 were provided by collaborators in the United States, Italy and Spain. The material from the prospective study consisted of cDNA or gDNA derived from T cells, B-cell-depleted T cells, or PBMCs. Deeply sampled blood TCRbeta repertoires from subjects exposed to, actively infected with, or recovered from COVID-19 were included in the dataset. The repertoires were released in a freely available public database meant as a resource for research on the immune response to SARS-CoV-2. Samples were obtained from the ongoing ImmuneRACE study (first 160 participants) and from about 1,300 subjects provided by 6 global collaborators. Nearly every sample came with metadata listing a de-identified subject ID, COVID-19 status, age in years and sex. Where HLA class I and class II types were available, the types were taken from metadata supplied by the sample provider, not from assay-based typing.

What the research found in general, with its limitations: Clinical and demographic metadata were provided uncurated, with the amount varying by source and participant.

TCRbeta CDR3 regions were amplified from genomic DNA by means of the immunoSEQ Assay, a bias-controlled multiplex PCR. The original methods were these. Within the assay, amplification of reference gene primers was used to estimate how many nucleated cells each sample contained. To quantify the absolute abundance of each unique TCRbeta CDR3 rearrangement, sequence reads were collapsed and filtered. For each sample, productive Simpson clonality was calculated as the square root of Simpson's diversity index across productive rearrangements. The table comes from immuneACCESS by way of TCRdb, which keeps in-frame sequences with V and J called. Part of the clones is missing from these tables; in studies checked, under half for an unresolved V gene and the rest for unknown reasons. V and J calls and clone size come straight from that table; D and trimming were deduced from the DNA. For this sample there are tens of thousands of clones; approximately 90% appear just once. The ten top clones hold 4.3% of the sample.

The chain links TRBV9 with TRBJ1-2; the D gene cannot be resolved reliably. The receptor's source is a man between 60 and 75 years old with acute or convalescent COVID-19. The sample taken for sequencing was peripheral blood. The CDR3 here reads CASSPHQANNYGYTF. The DNA sequence is TGTGCCAGCAGCCCCCACCAGGCGAACAACTATGGCTACACCTTC.